There are a few counts of the clone carrying this TCR beta chain. The source of the sample is a study of response to subunit inactivated influenza vaccine. TCRdb itself ran the RT-PCR reads through MiXCR, one entry per CDR3 protein. The repertoire consists of about 540,000 distinct CDR3 sequences, with around 25% occurring once and the leading ten covering 2.5% to 3%. Germline trimming cut 2 bases from V and 1 base from J; bases unmatched to any gene: 6. This CDR3 contains 16 residues. Germline V gene data show CDR1 as SGHRS and CDR2 as YFSETQ. These records were also assigned to another study, of T cells expressing NK-cell markers. Per that study: 5'RACE template switching built TCR beta cDNA with unique molecular identifiers. Among CD8+ T cells from about six donors, dominant NKG2C+ clonotypes accounted for roughly 1.0-7.0%.

This material consisted of CD4+ T cells sorted from PBMCs, taken approximately 12 days after vaccination. The chain joins TRBV5-1 to TRBJ2-1; 7 nucleotides match TRBD2. The sequence derives from a man in his fifties who received an inactivated influenza vaccine. CDR3 sequence: CASSFFGGSSYNEQFF. The CDR3 region has the DNA TGCGCCAGCAGCTTTTTTGGCGGGAGTTCCTACAATGAGCAGTTCTTC.